Below, 23 T cell receptor beta chains from the same sample are listed, as sequenced in a study of regulatory T cells in long-lasting Graves disease (TCRdb year 2021). The library was produced with multiplex PCR. The instrument was an Illumina HiSeq 4000. To build TCR beta libraries, CDR3 regions were amplified by Arm-PCR using iRepertoire HTBI primers. TCRdb reprocessed the public reads (quality trimming at Q25 with fastp, clone calling with MiXCR) and kept in-frame beta chains. Rows with one shared CDR3 protein collapse into an entry with the most common genes and DNA. This sample comprises 350,000 to 400,000 distinct CDR3 sequences, 16% of them detected only once. The top ten hold 20% to 25% of the sample. The time point label here, explained by the study, means: newly diagnosed GD, antithyroid drugs for less than 3 months. For both TCR sequencing and RNA sequencing, RNA was extracted from PBMCs in TRIzol.

A further study also used this sample, focusing on T cells in Graves' hyperthyroidism and ophthalmopathy.

This sample comprised peripheral blood mononuclear cells (PBMCs), obtained at new diagnosis, from a patient treated with antithyroid drugs. Receptors were obtained from a woman younger than 30 with Graves disease. Donor details come from another sample of the same person, matched by shared clones.

This clonotype was recorded many times. The chain has TRBV20-1 and TRBJ2-3, with 11 positions matching TRBD2. Germline V lookup: CDR1 DFQATT, CDR2 SNEGSKA (reference sequence). This CDR3 has 13 residues. V was pared by 6 bases and J by 8 bases, with 7 bases of the junction left unmatched. The CDR3 loop is CSAALAGEVTQYF. CDR3 nucleotide sequence: TGCAGTGCCGCACTAGCGGGAGAGGTTACGCAGTATTTT.

The genes are TRBV6-5 and TRBJ2-1, with 8 bases identical to TRBD2. This CDR3 is built from 18 residues. V dropped 2 bases and J dropped 6; count of bases not matched to a gene: 15. Looked up from germline, CDR1 is MNHEY and CDR2 is SVGAGI. For the CDR3, the DNA is TGTGCCAGCAGTTACGCGAGAACCGGGACTAGAGCGAGCAATGAGCAGTTCTTC. Translation: CASSYARTGTRASNEQFF.

In DNA, the CDR3 is TGTGCCAGCAATAGGGACCTCACAGATACGCAGTATTTT. This codes for CASNRDLTDTQYF. The V and J genes are TRBV2 and TRBJ2-3; tentatively, D is TRBD1 or TRBD2 (5 bases each). Per germline, CDR1 SNHLY and CDR2 FYNNEI. V lost 7 bases and J 2 bases, leaving 10 bases between the germline ends. The CDR3 extends over 13 amino acids.

This clonotype has just a few counts. The rearrangement uses TRBV9 and TRBJ2-2, with TRBD2 matching 10 bases. V dropped 1 base and J dropped 7; count of bases not matched to a gene: 13. Germline V gives CDR1 SGDLS, CDR2 YYNGEE. The CDR3 has 18 residues. CDR3 in DNA: TGTGCCAGCAGCGTATTAGGGGTAGCGGGAGGATCTGGCGGGGAGCTGTTTTTT. Protein sequence: CASSVLGVAGGSGGELFF.

This clonotype was picked up a small number of times. The V call is TRBV30, the J call TRBJ2-2; the D call may be TRBD1 or TRBD2 (6 bases each). The CDR3 spans 13 residues. Trimming pared 1 base from V and 6 bases from J, leaving 9 bases between. CDR1 and CDR2 (germline): GTSNPN, SVGIG (reference sequence). The CDR3: CAWSGGAAGELFF. Here the CDR3 DNA reads TGTGCCTGGAGTGGGGGGGCCGCCGGGGAGCTGTTTTTT.

In its sample, this clonotype was seen many times. V gene TRBV20-1 combines with J gene TRBJ2-3, with D uncertain. Germline V CDR1 and CDR2: DFQATT, SNEGSKA (reference sequence). V was shortened by 6 bases and J by 2 bases, with 15 bases between the two germline ends. The CDR3 contains 14 residues. The CDR3 bases are TGCAGTGCCCCTCGACTCGAATTCACAGATACGCAGTATTTT. This gives the protein CSAPRLEFTDTQYF.

V is TRBV7-2 and J is TRBJ2-1, with TRBD2 identical over 7 bases. CDR1 is SGHTA, CDR2 FQGNSA, per germline. Trimming removed 7 bases from V and 8 bases from J; junction bases left unmatched: 8. The CDR3 has 13 residues. The CDR3 DNA follows: TGTGCCAGCACCACTTTGGGGAGGGATGAGCAGTTCTTC. This encodes CASTTLGRDEQFF.

J is TRBJ1-3 and V is TRBV5-5, with a possible D match to TRBD1 (5 bases). Deletions cut 2 bases from V and 2 bases from J, with 20 bases between. CDR3 length: 18 amino acids. Germline V CDR1 and CDR2: SGHKS, YYEKEE (reference sequence). As DNA, the CDR3 is TGTGCCAGCAGCTTAAAACCCCCCGGGACGGGGGCTGGAAACACCATATATTTT. Translated: CASSLKPPGTGAGNTIYF.

The chain uses TRBV19 and TRBJ2-1; 11 nucleotides align to TRBD2. V trimming: 5 bases; J trimming: 8 bases; junction bases outside the gene matches: 14. CDR1 and CDR2 from the germline V gene are LNHDA and SQIVND (reference sequence). The CDR3 sequence is 17 residues long. CDR3 in DNA: TGTGCCAGTAGTTGGCCGACTAGCGGGATGACTCGCGATGAGCAGTTCTTC. It is translated as CASSWPTSGMTRDEQFF.

This clonotype was counted many times. The chain recombines TRBV5-1 with TRBJ1-1; D unresolved. Trimming removed 4 bases from V and 7 bases from J, with 8 bases in between. There are 11 residues in the CDR3. Germline V lookup: CDR1 SGHRS, CDR2 YFSETQ. CDR3 in DNA: TGCGCCAGCAGCAGGACGAGTGAAGCTTTCTTT. Translation gives CASSRTSEAFF. Supplemented by reference TRBV5-1 and TRBJ1-1, the full variable domain reads KAGVTQTPRYLIKTRGQQVTLSCSPISGHRSVSWYQQTPGQGLQFLFEYFSETQRNKGNFPGRFSGRQFSNSRSEMNVSTLELGDSALYLCASSRTSEAFFGQGTRLTVV.

This clonotype showed up just a few times. A read error may be the cause here, since a much bigger clone is one base away. V usage is TRBV12-3 or TRBV12-4 and J usage is TRBJ2-7; 7 bases map to TRBD1. V shed 8 bases and J 2 bases; nucleotides not matched to a gene: 3. CDR3 length equals 12 residues. The CDR3 protein is CASPTGPYEQYF. The CDR3 nucleotides are TGTGCCAGCCCGACAGGGCCCTACGAGCAGTACTTC.

This clonotype was recorded a few times. V usage is TRBV5-1 and J usage is TRBJ1-1, with no clear D. The CDR3 spans 16 residues. Per the germline V gene, CDR1 is SGHRS and CDR2 is YFSETQ. V was clipped by 0 bases and J by 6 bases, with 18 bases between them. The CDR3 coding sequence is TGCGCCAGCAGCTTGGGGGTGGGTCGGACGTCCCCTGAAGCTTTCTTT. This translates into CASSLGVGRTSPEAFF.

At least ten counts were recorded for this clonotype. The gene calls are TRBV3-1 and TRBJ1-6; D is unclear. Germline values: CDR1 LGHDT, CDR2 YNNKEL (reference sequence). V shed 2 bases and J shed 7 bases, with 6 bases lying between them. The CDR3 runs 13 residues. The CDR3 spells CASSQQQNSPLHF. The CDR3 DNA reads TGTGCCAGCAGCCAACAGCAGAATTCACCCCTCCACTTT.

The rearrangement joins TRBV20-1 to TRBJ2-5, with 10 nucleotides matching TRBD2. Germline assignment: CDR1 DFQATT and CDR2 SNEGSKA (reference sequence). V dropped 0 bases and J dropped 2; count of bases not matched to a gene: 6. The CDR3 is 16 residues long. CDR3 sequence (DNA): TGCAGTGCTAGAGATGGGCCTAGCGGGGGACAAGAGACCCAGTACTTC. This codes for CSARDGPSGGQETQYF.

This clonotype was seen at least ten times. The chain links TRBV7-2 to TRBJ2-1; 13 bases match TRBD2. Germline trimming cut 5 bases from V and 2 bases from J; bases unmatched to any gene: 3. The CDR3 spans 16 residues. CDR1 and CDR2 (germline): SGHTA, FQGNSA. CDR3 sequence reads: CASSGGLAGTYNEQFF. CDR3 in DNA: TGTGCCAGCAGCGGGGGACTAGCGGGAACCTACAATGAGCAGTTCTTC.

The sample holds many counts of this clonotype. The chain recombines TRBV9 with TRBJ1-1; a weak D match, TRBD1 (6 bases). The germline V gene encodes CDR1 SGDLS and CDR2 YYNGEE. Trimming cost V 0 bases and J 1 base, with 16 bases left between them. The length of the CDR3 is 17 residues. The CDR3 is CASSVGGTGTTNTEAFF. CDR3 sequence (DNA): TGTGCCAGCAGCGTAGGGGGTACCGGGACAACGAACACTGAAGCTTTCTTT.

As for this clonotype: A much larger clone lies one base from this, so it may be a read error. The gene calls are TRBV6-5 and TRBJ1-1; D is unresolved. Germline assignment: CDR1 MNHEY and CDR2 SVGAGI. The CDR3 runs 13 residues. CDR3 in amino acids: CAGSYSSNTEAFF. CDR3 DNA sequence: TGTGCCGGCAGTTACTCCTCTAACACTGAAGCTTTCTTT.

The CDR3 DNA reads TGTGCCAGTAGAGAACAGGGAAATCAGCCCCAGCATTTT. Its translation is CASREQGNQPQHF. V gene TRBV19 combines with J gene TRBJ1-5, with TRBD1 as a possible D gene (6 bases). The CDR3 runs 13 residues. CDR1 LNHDA and CDR2 SQIVND come from the germline V gene (reference sequence). V was trimmed by 6 bases and J by 4 bases, leaving 10 bases between them. Full variable domain (missing parts from reference TRBV19 and TRBJ1-5): DGGITQSPKYLFRKEGQNVTLSCEQNLNHDAMYWYRQDPGQGLRLIYYSQIVNDFQKGDIAEGYSVSREKKESFPLTVTSAQKNPTAFYLCASREQGNQPQHFGDGTRLSIL.

This clonotype has more than one count but fewer than ten. This sequence joins TRBV19 and TRBJ1-1; 7 bases are a match to TRBD1. Germline V lookup: CDR1 LNHDA, CDR2 SQIVND (reference sequence). Germline trimming cut 4 bases from V and 4 bases from J; bases unmatched to any gene: 12. CDR3 length equals 16 residues. The CDR3 loop reads CASSNSRQGKGTEAFF. DNA for the CDR3: TGTGCCAGTAGTAACTCACGACAGGGAAAGGGCACTGAAGCTTTCTTT.

Of note for this clonotype: The missing conserved phenylalanine or tryptophan at the end of this CDR3 makes a read error likely. This chain connects TRBV5-1 to TRBJ1-1; D remains unclear. Germline V lookup: CDR1 SGHRS, CDR2 YFSETQ. The CDR3 is made up of 13 amino acids. DNA of the CDR3: TGTGCCAGCAGCTTTGGAACTGACACTGAAGCTTTCTCT. The encoded protein is CASSFGTDTEAFS.

This clonotype was detected a few times. The V gene is TRBV12-3 or TRBV12-4, the J gene TRBJ2-1, with D possibly matching TRBD1 (6 bases). The germline V and J ends were trimmed by 7 bases and 6 bases, with 13 bases remaining between them. The CDR3 consists of 13 residues. This CDR3 reads CASTSDRPNEQFF. The CDR3, as DNA: TGTGCCAGCACCTCGGACAGACCCAATGAGCAGTTCTTC.

The genes are TRBV19 and TRBJ1-2; TRBD1 is a possible D gene (5 bases). CDR1 is LNHDA, CDR2 SQIVND, per germline (reference sequence). The CDR3 is 15 residues long. Trimming removed 3 bases at V and 4 bases at J, with 15 bases between. CDR3 in amino acids: CASSMGQGASYGYTF. The CDR3 bases are TGTGCCAGTAGTATGGGCCAGGGAGCCAGCTATGGCTACACCTTC. Filled out from reference TRBV19 and TRBJ1-2, the complete variable domain reads DGGITQSPKYLFRKEGQNVTLSCEQNLNHDAMYWYRQDPGQGLRLIYYSQIVNDFQKGDIAEGYSVSREKKESFPLTVTSAQKNPTAFYLCASSMGQGASYGYTFGSGTRLTVV.

The rearrangement joins TRBV5-1 to TRBJ2-3; possible D gene TRBD2, 5 bases. The CDR3 totals 16 residues. Germline assignment: CDR1 SGHRS and CDR2 YFSETQ. With 0 bases removed from V and 1 base from J, the gap between germline ends came to 12 bases. For the CDR3, the DNA is TGCGCCAGCAGCTTGGAGCAGCTAGCCCGCACAGATACGCAGTATTTT. Amino acid sequence: CASSLEQLARTDTQYF.